This TCR beta chain is drawn from a study of shared clonotypes between healthy human individuals. The trim removed 6 bases at V and 4 bases at J, leaving 7 bases unmatched. Per germline, CDR1 SGHTA and CDR2 FQGNSA. The CDR3 length is 15 residues. Method: immunoSEQ multiplex PCR; TCRdb's copy keeps in-frame clones and lacks some. The sample has millions of clones, approximately 92% seen once; the top ten hold roughly 0.14%. The receptor comes from a man aged 18-30 years in good health. Sequences were obtained from naive CD4+ T cells sorted from blood. Subset here: CD45RA+ positively selected. The chain uses TRBV7-2 and TRBJ2-2; 8 bases match TRBD2. CDR3: CASRQLAAGTGELFF. The CDR3 DNA sequence: TGTGCCAGCAGGCAACTAGCGGCGGGCACCGGGGAGCTGTTTTTT.